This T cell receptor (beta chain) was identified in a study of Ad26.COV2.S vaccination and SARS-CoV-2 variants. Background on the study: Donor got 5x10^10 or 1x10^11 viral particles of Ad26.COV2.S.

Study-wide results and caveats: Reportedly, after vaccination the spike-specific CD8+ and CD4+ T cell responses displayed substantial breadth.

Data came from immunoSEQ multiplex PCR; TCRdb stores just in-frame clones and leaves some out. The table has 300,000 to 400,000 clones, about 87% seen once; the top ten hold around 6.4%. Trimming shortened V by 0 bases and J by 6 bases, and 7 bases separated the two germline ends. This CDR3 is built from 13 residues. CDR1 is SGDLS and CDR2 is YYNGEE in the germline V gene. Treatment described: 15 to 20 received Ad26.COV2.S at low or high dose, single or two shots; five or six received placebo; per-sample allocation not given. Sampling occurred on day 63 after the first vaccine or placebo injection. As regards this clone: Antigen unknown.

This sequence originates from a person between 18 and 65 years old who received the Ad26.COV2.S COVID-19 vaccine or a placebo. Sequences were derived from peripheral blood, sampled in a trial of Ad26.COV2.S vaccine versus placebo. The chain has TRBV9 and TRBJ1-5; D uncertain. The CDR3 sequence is CASSVDPIQPQHF. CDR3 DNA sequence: TGTGCCAGCAGCGTAGATCCCATTCAGCCCCAGCATTTT.